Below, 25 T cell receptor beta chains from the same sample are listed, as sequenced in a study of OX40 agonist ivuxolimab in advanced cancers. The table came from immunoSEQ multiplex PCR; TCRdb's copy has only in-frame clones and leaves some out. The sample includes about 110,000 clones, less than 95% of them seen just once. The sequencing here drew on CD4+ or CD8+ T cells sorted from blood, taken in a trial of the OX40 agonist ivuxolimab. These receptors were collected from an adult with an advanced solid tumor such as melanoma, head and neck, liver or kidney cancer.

CDR3 sequence: CASTPGQGRTEAFF. CDR3 bases: TGTGCCAGCACCCCGGGACAGGGGCGCACTGAAGCTTTCTTT. The gene calls are TRBV6-6 and TRBJ1-1, with 10 bases that match TRBD1. CDR1 is MNHNY, CDR2 SVGAGI, per germline (reference sequence). Trimming cost V 7 bases and J 4 bases; bases outside gene matches: 6. The CDR3 totals 14 residues.

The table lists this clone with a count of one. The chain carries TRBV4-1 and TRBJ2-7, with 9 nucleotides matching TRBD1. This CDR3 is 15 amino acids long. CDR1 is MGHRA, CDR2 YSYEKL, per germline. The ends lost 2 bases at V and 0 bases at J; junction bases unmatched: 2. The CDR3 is CASSQPTGGSYEQYF. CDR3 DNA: TGCGCCAGCAGCCAACCGACAGGGGGCTCCTACGAGCAGTACTTC.

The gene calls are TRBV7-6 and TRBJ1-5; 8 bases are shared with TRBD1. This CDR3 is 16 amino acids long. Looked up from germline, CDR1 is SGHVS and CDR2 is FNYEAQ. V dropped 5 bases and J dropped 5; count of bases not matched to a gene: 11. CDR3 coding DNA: TGTGCCAGCAGCCCCTTAGGACAGGGCCTCCATCAGCCCCAGCATTTT. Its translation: CASSPLGQGLHQPQHF.

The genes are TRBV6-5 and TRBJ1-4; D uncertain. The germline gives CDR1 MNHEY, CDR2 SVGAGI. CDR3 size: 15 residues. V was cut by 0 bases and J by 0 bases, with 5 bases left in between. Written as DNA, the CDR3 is TGTGCCAGCAGTTACTCGGGTACAACTAATGAAAAACTGTTTTTT. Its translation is CASSYSGTTNEKLFF.

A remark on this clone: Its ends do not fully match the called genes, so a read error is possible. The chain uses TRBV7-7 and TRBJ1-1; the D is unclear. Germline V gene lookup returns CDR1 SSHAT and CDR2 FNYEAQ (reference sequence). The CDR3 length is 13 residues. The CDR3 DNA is TGTGCTAGCAGCTTAGGAGTGGACACTGAAGCTTTCTTT. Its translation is CASSLGVDTEAFF.

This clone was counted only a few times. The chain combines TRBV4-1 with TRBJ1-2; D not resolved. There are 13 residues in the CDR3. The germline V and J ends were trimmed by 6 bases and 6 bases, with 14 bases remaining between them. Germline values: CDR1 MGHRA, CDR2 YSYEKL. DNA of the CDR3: TGCGCCAGCAGTCAAATGTCCATGAATGGCTACACCTTC. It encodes CASSQMSMNGYTF.

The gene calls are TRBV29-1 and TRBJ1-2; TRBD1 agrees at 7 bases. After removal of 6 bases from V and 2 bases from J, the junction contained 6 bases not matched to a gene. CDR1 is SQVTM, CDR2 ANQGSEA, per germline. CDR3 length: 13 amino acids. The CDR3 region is CSVAGTANYGYTF. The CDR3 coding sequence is TGCAGCGTCGCCGGGACAGCAAACTATGGCTACACCTTC.

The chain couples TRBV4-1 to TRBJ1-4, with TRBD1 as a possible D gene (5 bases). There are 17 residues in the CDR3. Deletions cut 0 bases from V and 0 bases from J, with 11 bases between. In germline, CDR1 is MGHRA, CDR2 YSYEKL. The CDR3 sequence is CASSQDPDSATNEKLFF. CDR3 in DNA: TGCGCCAGCAGCCAAGATCCCGACAGTGCAACTAATGAAAAACTGTTTTTT.

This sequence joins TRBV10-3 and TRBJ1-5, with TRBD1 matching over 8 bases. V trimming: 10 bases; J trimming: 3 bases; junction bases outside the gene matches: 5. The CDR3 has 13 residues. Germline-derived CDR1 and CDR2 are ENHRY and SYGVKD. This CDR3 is CATLGQVNQPQHF. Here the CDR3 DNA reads TGTGCCACCTTGGGACAGGTCAATCAGCCCCAGCATTTT.

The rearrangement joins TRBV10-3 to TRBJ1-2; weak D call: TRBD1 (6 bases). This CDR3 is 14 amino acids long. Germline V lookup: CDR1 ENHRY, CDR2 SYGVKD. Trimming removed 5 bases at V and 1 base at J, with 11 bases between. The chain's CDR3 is CAISPPGVNYGYTF. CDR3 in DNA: TGTGCCATCAGTCCTCCAGGGGTTAACTATGGCTACACCTTC.

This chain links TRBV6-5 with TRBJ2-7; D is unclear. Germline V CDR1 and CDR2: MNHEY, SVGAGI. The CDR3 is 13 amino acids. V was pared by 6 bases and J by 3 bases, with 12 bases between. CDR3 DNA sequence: TGTGCCAGCAGCAACTCCAGAGTCTACGAGCAGTACTTC. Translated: CASSNSRVYEQYF.

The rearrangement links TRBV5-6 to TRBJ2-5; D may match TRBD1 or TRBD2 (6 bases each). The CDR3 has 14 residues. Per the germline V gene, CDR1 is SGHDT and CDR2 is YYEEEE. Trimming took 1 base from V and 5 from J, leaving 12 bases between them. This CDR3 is CASSLRGVLETQYF. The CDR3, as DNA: TGTGCCAGCAGCTTGAGGGGGGTCCTGGAGACCCAGTACTTC.

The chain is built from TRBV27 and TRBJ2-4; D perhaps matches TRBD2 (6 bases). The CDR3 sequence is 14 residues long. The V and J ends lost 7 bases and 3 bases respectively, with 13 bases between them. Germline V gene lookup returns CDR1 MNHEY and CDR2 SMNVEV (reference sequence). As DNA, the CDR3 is TGTGCCAGCAAGGAGGAGGGATTCAAAAACATTCAGTACTTC. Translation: CASKEEGFKNIQYF.

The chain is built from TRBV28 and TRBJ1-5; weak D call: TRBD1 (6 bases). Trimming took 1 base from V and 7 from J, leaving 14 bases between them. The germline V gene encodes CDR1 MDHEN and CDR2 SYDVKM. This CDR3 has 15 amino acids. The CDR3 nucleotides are TGTGCCAGCAGTTTATTCGGGGGGCGTCAGCAGCCCCAGCATTTT. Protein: CASSLFGGRQQPQHF.

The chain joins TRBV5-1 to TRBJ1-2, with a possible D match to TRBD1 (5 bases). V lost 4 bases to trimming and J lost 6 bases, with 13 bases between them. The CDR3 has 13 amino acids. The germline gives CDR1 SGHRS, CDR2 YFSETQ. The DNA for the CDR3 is TGCGCCAGCAGCCCCACAGGTGATGATGGCTACACCTTC. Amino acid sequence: CASSPTGDDGYTF.

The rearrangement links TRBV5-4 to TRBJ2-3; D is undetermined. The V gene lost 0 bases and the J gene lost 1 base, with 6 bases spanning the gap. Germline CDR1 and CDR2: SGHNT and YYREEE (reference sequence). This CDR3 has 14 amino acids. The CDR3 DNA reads TGTGCCAGCAGCTTGGTTCGGGGCACAGATACGCAGTATTTT. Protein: CASSLVRGTDTQYF.

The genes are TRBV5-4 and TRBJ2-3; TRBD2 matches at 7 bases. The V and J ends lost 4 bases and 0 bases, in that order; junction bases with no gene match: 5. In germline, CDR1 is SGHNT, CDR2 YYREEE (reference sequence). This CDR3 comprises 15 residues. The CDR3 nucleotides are TGTGCCAGCAGCATGGGGGGGACTAGCACAGATACGCAGTATTTT. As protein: CASSMGGTSTDTQYF.

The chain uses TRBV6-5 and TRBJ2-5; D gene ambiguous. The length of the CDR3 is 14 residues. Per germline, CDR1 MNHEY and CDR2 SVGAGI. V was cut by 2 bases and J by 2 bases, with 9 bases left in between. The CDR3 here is CASSYDRKQETQYF. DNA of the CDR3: TGTGCCAGCAGTTACGACCGGAAACAAGAGACCCAGTACTTC.

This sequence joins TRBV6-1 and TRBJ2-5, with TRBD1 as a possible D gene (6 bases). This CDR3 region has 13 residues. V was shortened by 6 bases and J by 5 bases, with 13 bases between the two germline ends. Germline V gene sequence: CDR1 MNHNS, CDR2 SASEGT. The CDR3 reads CASSLQGLETQYF. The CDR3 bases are TGTGCCAGCAGCCTACAGGGATTGGAGACCCAGTACTTC.

CDR3 protein: CASILGTVYNEQFF. For the CDR3, the DNA is TGTGCCAGCATCCTCGGGACAGTCTACAATGAGCAGTTCTTC. The chain recombines TRBV6-1 with TRBJ2-1; 7 bases line up with TRBD1. CDR3 size: 14 residues. The trim removed 7 bases at V and 3 bases at J, leaving 6 bases unmatched. Germline CDR1 reads MNHNS; CDR2 reads SASEGT.

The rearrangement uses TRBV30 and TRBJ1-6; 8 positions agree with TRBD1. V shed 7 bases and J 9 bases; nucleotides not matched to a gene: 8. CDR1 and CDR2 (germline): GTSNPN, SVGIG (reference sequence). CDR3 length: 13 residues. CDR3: CASEDRVSSPLHF. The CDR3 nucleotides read TGTGCCTCCGAGGACAGGGTTAGTTCACCCCTCCACTTT.

The CDR3 here is CSVTGTGNDYGYTF. The CDR3 DNA reads as TGCAGCGTGACCGGGACAGGGAACGACTATGGCTACACCTTC. The chain recombines TRBV29-1 with TRBJ1-2; TRBD1 agrees at 9 bases. This CDR3 has 14 residues. V shed 6 bases, J shed 3 bases, and the junction held 8 bases outside the gene matches. Germline-derived CDR1 and CDR2 are SQVTM and ANQGSEA.

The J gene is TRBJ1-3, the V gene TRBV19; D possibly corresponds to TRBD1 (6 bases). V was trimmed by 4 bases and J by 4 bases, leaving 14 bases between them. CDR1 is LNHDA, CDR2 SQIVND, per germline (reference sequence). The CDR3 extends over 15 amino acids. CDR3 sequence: CASSTPTGSGNTIYF. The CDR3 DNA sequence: TGTGCCAGTAGTACCCCCACAGGGTCCGGAAACACCATATATTTT.

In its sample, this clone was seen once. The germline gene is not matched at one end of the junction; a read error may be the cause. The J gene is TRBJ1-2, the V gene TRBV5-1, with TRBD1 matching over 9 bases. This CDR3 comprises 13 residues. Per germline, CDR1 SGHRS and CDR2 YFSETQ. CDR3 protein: CASTLEGQGGITF. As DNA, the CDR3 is TGCGCCAGCACCTTGGAGGGACAGGGTGGGATCACCTTC.

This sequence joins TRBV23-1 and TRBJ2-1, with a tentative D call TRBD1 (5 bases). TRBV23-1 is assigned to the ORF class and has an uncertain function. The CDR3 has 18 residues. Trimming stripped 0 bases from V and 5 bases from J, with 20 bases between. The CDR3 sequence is CASSQSAYPTEMNNEQFF. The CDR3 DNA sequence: TGCGCCAGCAGTCAATCGGCCTACCCGACAGAAATGAACAATGAGCAGTTCTTC.